These T cell receptor beta chains were read from a single sample in a study of follicular helper T cells after annual influenza vaccination. Clones were sequenced by immunoSEQ multiplex PCR, and TCRdb holds only the in-frame ones, with some missing. This sample's table reports some 10 clones. Sequenced here: tetramer-positive CD4+ T cells from blood, sampled 180 days after influenza vaccination. These receptors all come from an adult who received the influenza vaccine. Each CDR3 is given with its conserved first and last residue. The D gene is left open where the match is weak. Not every row has a clone size; where given, it reads once, few, many or a size class.

d_call: .
j_call: TRBJ2-6
v_call: TRBV1
clone_size: .
cdr3_nt: TGCACCAGCAGTGACATTGCACAAAGTCGGGCCAACGTCCTGACTTTC
cdr3_aa: CTSSDIAQSRANVLTF

d_call: .
j_call: TRBJ1-3
v_call: TRBV9
clone_size: .
cdr3_nt: TGTGCCAGCAGCCCCCTGGGCATTGGTGGAAACACCATATATTTT
cdr3_aa: CASSPLGIGGNTIYF

d_call: .
j_call: TRBJ2-6
v_call: TRBV5-8
clone_size: .
cdr3_nt: TGTGCCAGCAGGACGTATCCCACACAAAGTCGGGCCAACGTCCTGACTTTC
cdr3_aa: CASRTYPTQSRANVLTF

d_call: TRBD1
j_call: TRBJ2-2
v_call: TRBV7-2
clone_size: once
cdr3_nt: TGTGCCAGCAGCGTATTCAAGGGACAGGGGCACGCCACCGGGGAGCTGTTTTTT
cdr3_aa: CASSVFKGQGHATGELFF

d_call: .
j_call: TRBJ2-6
v_call: TRBV16
clone_size: .
cdr3_nt: TGTGCCAGCAGCGCGCTTCTGGTCGAACAAAGTCGGGCCAACGTCCTGACTTTC
cdr3_aa: CASSALLVEQSRANVLTF

d_call: .
j_call: TRBJ2-6
v_call: TRBV22-1
clone_size: once
cdr3_nt: TGTCCTGGGAGACTTCTTAGCGAACAAAGTCGGGCCAACGTCCTGACTTTC
cdr3_aa: CPGRLLSEQSRANVLTF

d_call: .
j_call: TRBJ2-6
v_call: TRBV7-1
clone_size: .
cdr3_nt: TGTGCCAGCAGCGCCTGGCTTCACGAGGACAAGTCGGGCCAACGTCCTGATTTC
cdr3_aa: CASSAWLHEDKSGQRPDF